The 11 T cell receptor beta chains reported below all come from one sample, sequenced in a study of identifying expanded T cells in peripheral blood (dated by TCRdb to 2018 to 2020). Receptors were amplified or captured by the immunoSEQ multiplex PCR assay. Entries here come from immuneACCESS through TCRdb and include only in-frame sequences with V and J called. Some clones fail to appear in such tables; in the studies checked, an unresolved V gene covers under half of the shortfall, and the cause of the remainder is unknown. The table for this sample lists some 72,000 clones; roughly 88% of them were counted only once. Clones ranked in the top ten supply more than 2.5% of the sample. Input material: blood. These TCRs come from a person aged 18 to 70 in good health.

In regard to this clone: The same CDR3 is also encoded by other DNA sequences in this sample. The chain recombines TRBV4-3 with TRBJ1-3; D is ambiguous. The CDR3 has 15 amino acids. In germline, CDR1 is LGHNA, CDR2 YSLEER. Trimming pared 0 bases from V and 3 bases from J, leaving 9 bases between. As DNA, the CDR3 is TGCGCCAGCAGCCAAGATCGAGGTGGTGGAAACACCATATATTTT. This translates into CASSQDRGGGNTIYF.

This clone is a singleton in its sample. The rearrangement joins TRBV18 to TRBJ2-5, with a possible D match to TRBD2 (5 bases). The CDR3 extends over 15 amino acids. V gave up 3 bases and J gave up 3 bases, with 14 bases separating them. CDR1 is KGHSH, CDR2 LQKENI, per germline. The CDR3 DNA reads as TGTGCCAGCTCACCGGTTCGGGGTGGCGAAGAGACCCAGTACTTC. Its protein product is CASSPVRGGEETQYF.

This rearrangement joins TRBV6-5 to TRBJ2-5; perhaps TRBD2 as D (6 bases). V lost 2 bases and J lost 4, with 8 bases in between. The CDR3 length is 13 residues. Germline loops: CDR1 MNHEY, CDR2 SVGAGI. The CDR3 here is CASSYMGGETQYF. CDR3 DNA sequence: TGTGCCAGCAGTTACATGGGGGGAGAGACCCAGTACTTC.

The gene calls are TRBV7-2 and TRBJ2-1; either TRBD1 or TRBD2 may supply D (5 bases each). Germline V gene data show CDR1 as SGHTA and CDR2 as FQGNSA. CDR3 size: 16 residues. V lost 1 base and J 8 bases, leaving 18 bases between the germline ends. As DNA, the CDR3 is TGTGCCAGCAGCTTAGGGGGAGTGGTCCAGGGCGATGAGCAGTTCTTC. Translating gives CASSLGGVVQGDEQFF. Filled out from reference TRBV7-2 and TRBJ2-1, the complete variable domain reads GAGVSQSPSNKVTEKGKDVELRCDPISGHTALYWYRQSLGQGLEFLIYFQGNSAPDKSGLPSDRFSAERTGGSVSTLTIQRTQQEDSAVYLCASSLGGVVQGDEQFFGPGTRLTVL.

The chain uses TRBV5-6 and TRBJ1-2; no reliable D call. V was trimmed by 3 bases and J by 8 bases, leaving 17 bases between them. The length of the CDR3 is 14 residues. The germline CDR1 and CDR2 sequences are SGHDT and YYEEEE. The CDR3 spells CASSSGSLPVGYTF. Here the CDR3 DNA reads TGTGCCAGCAGCTCCGGATCCCTGCCAGTAGGCTACACCTTC.

The chain couples TRBV6-6 to TRBJ1-1, with 7 bases aligning to TRBD1. With 4 bases clipped from V and 3 bases from J, the junction kept 5 bases outside the gene matches. From germline, CDR1 is MNHNY and CDR2 SVGAGI (reference sequence). This CDR3 is 14 amino acids long. DNA of the CDR3: TGTGCCAGCAGTTCGCTGGGACAGTACACTGAAGCTTTCTTT. Its translation is CASSSLGQYTEAFF.

This sequence joins TRBV7-8 and TRBJ2-1; D unclear. The germline CDR1 and CDR2 sequences are SGHVS and FQNEAQ. V lost 4 bases and J 0 bases, leaving 10 bases between the germline ends. This CDR3 is built from 15 residues. CDR3 bases: TGTGCCAGCAGCTCAAAAAGCGCCTCCTACAATGAGCAGTTCTTC. Its translation is CASSSKSASYNEQFF.

The chain has TRBV27 and TRBJ1-1; a weak D match, TRBD1 (5 bases). The CDR3 is made up of 14 amino acids. V was trimmed by 4 bases and J by 3 bases, leaving 12 bases between them. Germline loops: CDR1 MNHEY, CDR2 SMNVEV (reference sequence). CDR3 sequence reads: CASSSMGQYTEAFF. CDR3 nucleotides: TGTGCCAGCAGTTCGATGGGGCAGTACACTGAAGCTTTCTTT.

In this sample, this clone turned up a few times. The CDR3 reads CASATTGLNSPLHF. CDR3 coding DNA: TGTGCCAGCGCCACGACAGGCCTAAATTCACCCCTCCACTTT. This chain uses TRBV19 with TRBJ1-6; possible D gene TRBD1, 6 bases. The CDR3 extends over 14 amino acids. The germline V and J ends were trimmed by 9 bases and 7 bases, with 16 bases remaining between them. The germline V gene encodes CDR1 LNHDA and CDR2 SQIVND (reference sequence).

This chain joins TRBV6-6 and TRBJ1-4, with 9 bases matching TRBD1. Germline V gene lookup returns CDR1 MNHNY and CDR2 SVGAGI (reference sequence). The CDR3 consists of 15 residues. J was trimmed by 2 bases and V by 8 bases; bases with no gene match: 6. This CDR3 is CASGMDRGTNEKLFF. CDR3 coding DNA: TGTGCCAGCGGGATGGACAGGGGCACTAATGAAAAACTGTTTTTT.

This rearrangement joins TRBV4-3 to TRBJ2-3; 13 bases are a match to TRBD2. Per the germline V gene, CDR1 is LGHNA and CDR2 is YSLEER. V shed 4 bases and J 4 bases; nucleotides not matched to a gene: 8. This CDR3 contains 17 residues. Here the CDR3 reads CASSLMRTSGSPDTQYF. The CDR3 nucleotides read TGCGCCAGCAGCCTAATGAGGACTAGCGGGAGTCCAGATACGCAGTATTTT.